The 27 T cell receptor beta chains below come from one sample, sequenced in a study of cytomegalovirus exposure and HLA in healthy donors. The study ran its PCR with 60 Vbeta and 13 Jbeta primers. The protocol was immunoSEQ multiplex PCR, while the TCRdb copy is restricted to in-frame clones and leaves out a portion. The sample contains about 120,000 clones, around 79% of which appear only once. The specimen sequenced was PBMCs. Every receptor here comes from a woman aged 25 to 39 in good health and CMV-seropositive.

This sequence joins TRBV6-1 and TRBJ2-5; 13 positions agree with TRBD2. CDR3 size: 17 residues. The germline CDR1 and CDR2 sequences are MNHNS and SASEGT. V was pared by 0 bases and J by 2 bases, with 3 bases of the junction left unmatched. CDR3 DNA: TGTGCCAGCAGTGAAGCGCCGACTAGCGGGGGGCAAGAGACCCAGTACTTC. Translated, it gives CASSEAPTSGGQETQYF.

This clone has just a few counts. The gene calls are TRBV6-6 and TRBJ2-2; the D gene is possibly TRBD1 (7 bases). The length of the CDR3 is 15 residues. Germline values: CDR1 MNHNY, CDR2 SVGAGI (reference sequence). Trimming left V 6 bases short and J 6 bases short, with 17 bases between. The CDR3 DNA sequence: TGTGCCAGCAGACCAGGGGGGTTTATGGCCGGGGAGCTGTTTTTT. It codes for CASRPGGFMAGELFF.

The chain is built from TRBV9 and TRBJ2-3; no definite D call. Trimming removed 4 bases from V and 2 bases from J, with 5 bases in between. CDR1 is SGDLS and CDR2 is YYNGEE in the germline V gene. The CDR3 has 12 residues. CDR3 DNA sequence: TGTGCCAGCAGCCCCATCACAGATACGCAGTATTTT. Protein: CASSPITDTQYF.

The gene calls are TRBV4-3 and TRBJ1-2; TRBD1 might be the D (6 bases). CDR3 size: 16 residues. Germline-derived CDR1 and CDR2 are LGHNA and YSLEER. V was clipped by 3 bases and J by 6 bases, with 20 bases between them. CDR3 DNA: TGCGCCAGCAGCCACCCCTCGACGGAAAGACAGGATGGCTACACCTTC. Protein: CASSHPSTERQDGYTF.

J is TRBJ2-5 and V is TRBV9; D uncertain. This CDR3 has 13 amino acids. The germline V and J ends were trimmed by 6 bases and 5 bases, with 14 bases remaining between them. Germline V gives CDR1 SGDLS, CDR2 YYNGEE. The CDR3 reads CASNRDVGETQYF. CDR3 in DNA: TGTGCCAGCAACCGAGACGTGGGCGAGACCCAGTACTTC. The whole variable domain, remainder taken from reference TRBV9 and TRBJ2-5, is DSGVTQTPKHLITATGQRVTLRCSPRSGDLSVYWYQQSLDQGLQFLIQYYNGEERAKGNILERFSAQQFPDLHSELNLSSLELGDSALYFCASNRDVGETQYFGPGTRLLVL.

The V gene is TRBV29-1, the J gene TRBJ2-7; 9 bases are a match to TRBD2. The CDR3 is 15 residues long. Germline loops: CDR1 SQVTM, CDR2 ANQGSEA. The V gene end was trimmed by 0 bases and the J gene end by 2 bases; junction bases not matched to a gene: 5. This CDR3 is CSVEDQGGGAYEQYF. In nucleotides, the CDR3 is TGCAGCGTTGAAGATCAAGGCGGGGGGGCCTACGAGCAGTACTTC.

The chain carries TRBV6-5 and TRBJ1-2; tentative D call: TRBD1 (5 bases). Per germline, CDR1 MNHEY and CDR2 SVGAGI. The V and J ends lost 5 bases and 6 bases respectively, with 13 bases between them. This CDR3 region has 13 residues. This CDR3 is CASSAREANGYTF. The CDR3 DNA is TGTGCCAGCAGTGCCAGGGAGGCGAATGGCTACACCTTC.

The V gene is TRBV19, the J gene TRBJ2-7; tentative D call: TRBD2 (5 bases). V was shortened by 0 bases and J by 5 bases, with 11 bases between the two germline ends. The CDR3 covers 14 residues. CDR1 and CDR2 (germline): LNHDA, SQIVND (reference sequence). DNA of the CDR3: TGTGCCAGTAGTATAGATGCCAAGGGAGACGAGCAGTACTTC. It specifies CASSIDAKGDEQYF.

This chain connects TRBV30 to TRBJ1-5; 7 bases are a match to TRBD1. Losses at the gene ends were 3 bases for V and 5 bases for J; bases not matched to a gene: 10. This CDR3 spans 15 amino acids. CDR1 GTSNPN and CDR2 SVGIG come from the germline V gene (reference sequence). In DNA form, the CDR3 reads TGTGCCTGGAGCCAGAGGACAGGAAGGGATCAGCCCCAGCATTTT. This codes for CAWSQRTGRDQPQHF.

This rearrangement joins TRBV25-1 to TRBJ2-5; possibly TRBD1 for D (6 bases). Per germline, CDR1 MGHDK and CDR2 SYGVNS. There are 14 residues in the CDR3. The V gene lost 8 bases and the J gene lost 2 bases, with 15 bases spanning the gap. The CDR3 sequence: CASASRGEQETQYF. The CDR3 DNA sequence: TGTGCCAGCGCCTCCAGGGGAGAACAAGAGACCCAGTACTTC.

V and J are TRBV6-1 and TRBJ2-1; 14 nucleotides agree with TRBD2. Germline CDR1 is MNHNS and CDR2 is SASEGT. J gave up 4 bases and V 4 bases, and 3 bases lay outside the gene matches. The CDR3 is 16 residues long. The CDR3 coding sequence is TGTGCCAGCAGTGTTCGGACTAGCGGGGGGTACAATGAGCAGTTCTTC. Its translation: CASSVRTSGGYNEQFF.

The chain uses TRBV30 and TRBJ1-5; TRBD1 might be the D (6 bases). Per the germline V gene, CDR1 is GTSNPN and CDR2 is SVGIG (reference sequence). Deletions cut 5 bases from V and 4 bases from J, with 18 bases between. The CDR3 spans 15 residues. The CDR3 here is CAWAPSTGSNQPQHF. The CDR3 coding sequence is TGTGCCTGGGCCCCGTCGACAGGTAGTAATCAGCCCCAGCATTTT.

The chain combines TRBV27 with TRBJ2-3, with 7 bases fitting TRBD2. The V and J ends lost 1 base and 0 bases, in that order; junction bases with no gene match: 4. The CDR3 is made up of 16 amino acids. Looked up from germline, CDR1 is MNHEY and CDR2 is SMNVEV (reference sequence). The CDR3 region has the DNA TGTGCCAGCAGTTTATTGCTAGCGGATAGCACAGATACGCAGTATTTT. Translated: CASSLLLADSTDTQYF.

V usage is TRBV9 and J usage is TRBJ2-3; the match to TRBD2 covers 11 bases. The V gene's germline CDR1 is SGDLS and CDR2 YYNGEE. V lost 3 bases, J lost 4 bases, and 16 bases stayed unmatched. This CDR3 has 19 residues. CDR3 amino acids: CASSALGGLAGGRADTQYF. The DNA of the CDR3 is TGTGCCAGCAGCGCCCTCGGTGGGCTAGCGGGGGGTAGGGCAGATACGCAGTATTTT.

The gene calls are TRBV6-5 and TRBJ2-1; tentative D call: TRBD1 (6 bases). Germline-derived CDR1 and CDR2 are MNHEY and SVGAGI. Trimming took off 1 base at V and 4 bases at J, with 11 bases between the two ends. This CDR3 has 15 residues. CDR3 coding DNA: TGTGCCAGCAGTTACTACGGGACAACATACAATGAGCAGTTCTTC. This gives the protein CASSYYGTTYNEQFF.

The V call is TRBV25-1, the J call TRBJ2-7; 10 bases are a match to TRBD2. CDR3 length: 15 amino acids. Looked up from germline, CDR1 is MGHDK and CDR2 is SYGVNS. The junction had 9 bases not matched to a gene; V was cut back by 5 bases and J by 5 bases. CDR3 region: CASSSSGGAIDEQYF. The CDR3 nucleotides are TGTGCCAGCAGTTCCAGCGGGGGGGCTATTGACGAGCAGTACTTC.

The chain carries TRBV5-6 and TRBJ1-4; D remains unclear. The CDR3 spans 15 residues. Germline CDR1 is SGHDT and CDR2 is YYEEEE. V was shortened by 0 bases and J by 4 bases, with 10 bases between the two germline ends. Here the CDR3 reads CASSLVADHNEKLFF. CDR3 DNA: TGTGCCAGCAGCTTGGTAGCTGACCATAATGAAAAACTGTTTTTT.

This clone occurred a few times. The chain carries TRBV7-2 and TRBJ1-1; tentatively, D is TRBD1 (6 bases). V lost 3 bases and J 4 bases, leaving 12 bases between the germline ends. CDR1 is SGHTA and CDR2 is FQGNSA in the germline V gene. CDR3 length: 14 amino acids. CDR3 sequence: CASSLDSYFTEAFF. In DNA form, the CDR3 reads TGTGCCAGCAGCTTGGACAGCTATTTCACTGAAGCTTTCTTT.

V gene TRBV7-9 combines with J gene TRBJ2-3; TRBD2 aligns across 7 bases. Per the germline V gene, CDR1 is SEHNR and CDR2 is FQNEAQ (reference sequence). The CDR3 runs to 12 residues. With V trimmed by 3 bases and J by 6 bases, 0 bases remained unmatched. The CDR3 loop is CASSFSGDTQYF. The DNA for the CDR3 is TGTGCCAGCAGCTTTAGCGGGGATACGCAGTATTTT.

The CDR3 is CASSLAQGTGGYTF. The CDR3 DNA follows: TGTGCCAGCAGCTTGGCACAGGGGACGGGAGGCTACACCTTC. The chain combines TRBV11-2 with TRBJ1-2, with 7 bases aligning to TRBD1. Germline V gene sequence: CDR1 SGHAT, CDR2 FQNNGV. This CDR3 contains 14 residues. The ends lost 3 bases at V and 8 bases at J; junction bases unmatched: 9.

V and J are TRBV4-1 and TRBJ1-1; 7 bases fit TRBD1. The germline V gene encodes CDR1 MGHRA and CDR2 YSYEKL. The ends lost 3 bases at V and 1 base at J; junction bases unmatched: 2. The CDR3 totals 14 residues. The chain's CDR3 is CASSQGQWNTEAFF. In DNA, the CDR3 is TGCGCCAGCAGCCAGGGACAGTGGAACACTGAAGCTTTCTTT.

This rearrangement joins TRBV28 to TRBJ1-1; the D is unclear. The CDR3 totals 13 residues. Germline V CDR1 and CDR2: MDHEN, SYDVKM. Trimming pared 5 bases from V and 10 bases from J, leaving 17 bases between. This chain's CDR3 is CASSPQLRQGAFF. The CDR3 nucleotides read TGTGCCAGCAGTCCACAACTGCGACAAGGAGCTTTCTTT.

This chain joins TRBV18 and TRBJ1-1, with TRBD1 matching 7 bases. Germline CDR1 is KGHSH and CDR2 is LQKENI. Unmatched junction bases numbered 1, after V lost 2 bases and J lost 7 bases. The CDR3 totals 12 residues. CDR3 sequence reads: CASSPGDSEAFF. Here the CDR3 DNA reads TGTGCCAGCTCACCAGGGGACAGTGAAGCTTTCTTT.

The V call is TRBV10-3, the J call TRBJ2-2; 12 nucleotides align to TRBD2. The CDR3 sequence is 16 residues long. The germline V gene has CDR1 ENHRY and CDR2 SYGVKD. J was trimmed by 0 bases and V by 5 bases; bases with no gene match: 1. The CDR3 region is CAISRLAGANTGELFF. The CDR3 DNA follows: TGTGCCATCAGTAGACTAGCGGGAGCGAACACCGGGGAGCTGTTTTTT.

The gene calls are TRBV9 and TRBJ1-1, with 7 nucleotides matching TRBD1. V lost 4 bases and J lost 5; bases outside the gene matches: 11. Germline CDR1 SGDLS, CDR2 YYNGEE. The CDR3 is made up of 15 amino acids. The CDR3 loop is CASSPLEGAWTEAFF. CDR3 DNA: TGTGCCAGCAGCCCCCTAGAGGGGGCTTGGACTGAAGCTTTCTTT.

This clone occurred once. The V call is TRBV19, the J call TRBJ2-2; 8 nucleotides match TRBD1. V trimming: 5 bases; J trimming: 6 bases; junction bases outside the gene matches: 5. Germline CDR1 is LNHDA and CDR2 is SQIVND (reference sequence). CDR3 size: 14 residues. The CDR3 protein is CASSVWTGSGELFF. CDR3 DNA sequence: TGTGCCAGTAGTGTTTGGACAGGGTCCGGGGAGCTGTTTTTT.

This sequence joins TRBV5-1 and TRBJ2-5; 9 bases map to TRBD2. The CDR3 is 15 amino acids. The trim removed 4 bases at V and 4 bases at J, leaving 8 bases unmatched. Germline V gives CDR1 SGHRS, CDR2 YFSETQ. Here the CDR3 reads CASSPGAGGRETQYF. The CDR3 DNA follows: TGCGCCAGCAGCCCGGGAGCGGGGGGTCGAGAGACCCAGTACTTC.